One sample yielded the 18 T cell receptor beta chains listed below, sequenced in a study of beta chain features in type 1 diabetes. As every portion of the isolated RNA was reverse transcribed, the sequencing read expressed TCRB transcripts. Libraries were prepared by immunoSEQ multiplex PCR; TCRdb keeps only in-frame clonotypes and omits some of them. The repertoire holds a few hundred thousand clones, with over 10% as singletons. The sample comprised naive CD4+ T cells from blood. Receptors were obtained from a young man in good health.

The chain employs TRBV5-1 and TRBJ1-1; the D gene is possibly TRBD1 (6 bases). Trimming cost V 1 base and J 5 bases, with 9 bases left between them. The CDR3 has 13 amino acids. In germline, CDR1 is SGHRS, CDR2 YFSETQ. The CDR3 nucleotides are TGCGCCAGCAGCTTGCGCAGGGGAACTGAAGCTTTCTTT. It translates to CASSLRRGTEAFF.

The chain has TRBV7-2 and TRBJ2-7; D gene uncertain. Germline CDR1 reads SGHTA; CDR2 reads FQGNSA. CDR3 length: 15 residues. Deletions cut 5 bases from V and 2 bases from J, with 16 bases between. The DNA of the CDR3 is TGTGCCAGCAGCCCACCGGCTGGGCTTCCCTACGAGCAGTACTTC. Translation: CASSPPAGLPYEQYF.

This clone was observed many times. The rearrangement links TRBV5-4 to TRBJ2-7, with 7 bases fitting TRBD2. The V gene's germline CDR1 is SGHNT and CDR2 YYREEE (reference sequence). V shed 5 bases, J shed 4 bases, and the junction held 9 bases outside the gene matches. There are 14 residues in the CDR3. CDR3 sequence: CASRASGHGYEQYF. DNA for the CDR3: TGTGCCAGCAGGGCTAGCGGACATGGTTACGAGCAGTACTTC.

The V call is TRBV4-2, the J call TRBJ2-7; TRBD2 matches 16 bases. J lost 2 bases, V lost 0 bases, and 1 base had no gene match. Germline V gene lookup returns CDR1 LGHNA and CDR2 YNFKEQ. The CDR3 is 17 residues long. The CDR3 spells CASSQEGTSGGAYEQYF. The CDR3, as DNA: TGTGCCAGCAGCCAAGAAGGGACTAGCGGGGGGGCCTACGAGCAGTACTTC.

The V gene is TRBV5-4, the J gene TRBJ2-5; unclear D gene. The CDR3 extends over 15 amino acids. V gave up 4 bases and J gave up 7 bases, with 20 bases separating them. CDR1 is SGHNT and CDR2 is YYREEE in the germline V gene (reference sequence). The CDR3 reads CASSQDVTPESTQYF. CDR3 DNA sequence: TGTGCCAGCAGCCAAGATGTGACACCCGAGTCGACCCAGTACTTC.

This clone was counted a few times. V and J are TRBV28 and TRBJ2-6; D uncertain. Germline-derived CDR1 and CDR2 are MDHEN and SYDVKM. CDR3 length equals 15 residues. V lost 5 bases, J lost 2 bases, and 10 bases lay in between. The CDR3 DNA sequence: TGTGCCAGCAGTGCCTTCGAGACTGGGGCCAACGTCCTGACTTTC. The encoded protein is CASSAFETGANVLTF.

This clone was observed a few times. The chain uses TRBV6-5 and TRBJ2-5, with TRBD1 matching over 7 bases. The CDR3 is 13 amino acids. V was pared by 8 bases and J by 5 bases, with 8 bases of the junction left unmatched. Per the germline V gene, CDR1 is MNHEY and CDR2 is SVGAGI. CDR3 bases: TGTGCCAGCCGACAGGGATGGGGTGAGACCCAGTACTTC. It codes for CASRQGWGETQYF.

This clone appeared a few times. The chain couples TRBV7-2 to TRBJ2-5; tentative D call: TRBD2 (6 bases). The CDR3 is 16 amino acids. The germline V and J ends were trimmed by 4 bases and 2 bases, with 17 bases remaining between them. Germline values: CDR1 SGHTA, CDR2 FQGNSA. The CDR3 spells CASSSQSGTPQETQYF. As DNA, the CDR3 is TGTGCCAGCAGCTCGCAGTCAGGGACTCCACAAGAGACCCAGTACTTC.

The rearrangement uses TRBV30 and TRBJ2-1, with 11 bases lining up with TRBD2. CDR1 is GTSNPN and CDR2 is SVGIG in the germline V gene (reference sequence). Trimming removed 0 bases from V and 1 base from J; junction bases left unmatched: 8. The CDR3 is 18 amino acids. CDR3 region: CAWSVSWTSGPSYNEQFF. The CDR3 bases are TGTGCCTGGAGTGTATCCTGGACTAGCGGGCCTTCCTACAATGAGCAGTTCTTC. Combining the CDR3 with reference TRBV30 and TRBJ2-1 gives the whole variable domain SQTIHQWPATLVQPVGSPLSLECTVEGTSNPNLYWYRQAAGRGLQLLFYSVGIGQISSEVPQNLSASRPQDRQFILSSKKLLLSDSGFYLCAWSVSWTSGPSYNEQFFGPGTRLTVL.

The chain combines TRBV5-1 with TRBJ2-2; a possible D gene is TRBD1 (6 bases). The germline V and J ends were trimmed by 5 bases and 2 bases, with 13 bases remaining between them. The germline gives CDR1 SGHRS, CDR2 YFSETQ. The CDR3 is made up of 15 amino acids. The CDR3 DNA reads TGCGCCAGCAGTGCCGGGACACCTAACACCGGGGAGCTGTTTTTT. Translated, it gives CASSAGTPNTGELFF.

J is TRBJ2-7 and V is TRBV15; possibly TRBD2 for D (5 bases). CDR3 length equals 14 residues. The germline V gene has CDR1 LNHNV and CDR2 YYDKDF (reference sequence). The V and J ends lost 0 bases and 3 bases respectively, with 9 bases between them. CDR3 in amino acids: CATSRDGVVYEQYF. Here the CDR3 DNA reads TGTGCCACCAGCAGAGACGGGGTCGTCTACGAGCAGTACTTC.

The chain joins TRBV19 to TRBJ2-6; tentatively, D is TRBD2 (5 bases). Germline CDR1 reads LNHDA; CDR2 reads SQIVND (reference sequence). Trimming cost V 1 base and J 1 base, with 5 bases left between them. The CDR3 sequence is 15 residues long. This CDR3 reads CASSIAGSGANVLTF. Here the CDR3 DNA reads TGTGCCAGTAGTATAGCGGGGTCTGGGGCCAACGTCCTGACTTTC.

The CDR3 here is CASSPFGAELGTQYF. The CDR3 DNA follows: TGTGCCAGCTCACCATTCGGAGCGGAGCTGGGTACGCAGTATTTT. This rearrangement joins TRBV18 to TRBJ2-3, with a weak D call TRBD2 (5 bases). Germline V gives CDR1 KGHSH, CDR2 LQKENI. Deletions cut 2 bases from V and 8 bases from J, with 17 bases between. The CDR3 length is 15 residues.

This clone was detected only a few times. The chain carries TRBV19 and TRBJ2-2, with TRBD1 as a possible D gene (6 bases). V lost 8 bases and J 6 bases, leaving 10 bases between the germline ends. The length of the CDR3 is 12 residues. Germline values: CDR1 LNHDA, CDR2 SQIVND (reference sequence). The DNA of the CDR3 is TGTGCCAGTGGTACAGGGTCCGGGGAGCTGTTTTTT. Its protein is CASGTGSGELFF.

This clone appeared a few times. CDR3 residues: CASSSIQGGTEAFF. The CDR3 nucleotides read TGTGCCAGCAGCTCCATACAGGGGGGCACTGAAGCTTTCTTT. V usage is TRBV5-4 and J usage is TRBJ1-1, with 8 bases matching TRBD1. V trimming: 3 bases; J trimming: 4 bases; junction bases outside the gene matches: 5. The length of the CDR3 is 14 residues. Germline lookup yields CDR1 SGHNT and CDR2 YYREEE (reference sequence).

This clone showed up just once. CDR3 DNA sequence: TGTGCCAGCTCACCGTACGACGGGTACGAGCAGTACTTC. It yields the protein CASSPYDGYEQYF. The chain combines TRBV18 with TRBJ2-7, with D unresolved. CDR1 KGHSH and CDR2 LQKENI come from the germline V gene. Trimming cost V 3 bases and J 4 bases, with 10 bases left between them. The CDR3 spans 13 residues.

This clone has only a few counts. The V and J genes are TRBV11-3 and TRBJ2-4, with D tentatively TRBD2 (5 bases). The CDR3 contains 12 residues. The germline V and J ends were trimmed by 5 bases and 8 bases, with 10 bases remaining between them. Germline CDR1 reads SGHNT; CDR2 reads YENEEA. The CDR3 reads CASSPDGDIQYF. The CDR3 DNA sequence: TGTGCCAGCAGCCCGGACGGGGACATTCAGTACTTC.

This clone was seen a few times. CDR3 sequence: CASSNDRDSNQPQHF. The CDR3 coding sequence is TGTGCCAGCAGCAACGACAGGGATAGCAATCAGCCCCAGCATTTT. The gene calls are TRBV7-8 and TRBJ1-5; 7 bases align to TRBD1. Trimming removed 5 bases from V and 0 bases from J; junction bases left unmatched: 4. CDR3 length: 15 residues. Germline V lookup: CDR1 SGHVS, CDR2 FQNEAQ.